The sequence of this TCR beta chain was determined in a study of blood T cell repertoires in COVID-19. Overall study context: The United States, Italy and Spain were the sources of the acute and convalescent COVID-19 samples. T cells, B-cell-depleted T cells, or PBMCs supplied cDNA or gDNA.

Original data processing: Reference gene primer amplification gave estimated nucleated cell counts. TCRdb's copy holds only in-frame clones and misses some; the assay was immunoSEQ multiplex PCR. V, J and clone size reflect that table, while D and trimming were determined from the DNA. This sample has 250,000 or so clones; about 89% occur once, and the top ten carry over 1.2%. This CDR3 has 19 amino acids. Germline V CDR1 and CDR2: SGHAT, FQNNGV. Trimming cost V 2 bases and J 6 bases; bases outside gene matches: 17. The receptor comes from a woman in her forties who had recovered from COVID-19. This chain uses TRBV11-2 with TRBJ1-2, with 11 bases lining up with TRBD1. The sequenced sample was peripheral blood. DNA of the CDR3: TGTGCCAGCAGCTTACCCCCTTTTTGGGACAGGGGGTATCTGGATGGCTACACCTTC. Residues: CASSLPPFWDRGYLDGYTF.